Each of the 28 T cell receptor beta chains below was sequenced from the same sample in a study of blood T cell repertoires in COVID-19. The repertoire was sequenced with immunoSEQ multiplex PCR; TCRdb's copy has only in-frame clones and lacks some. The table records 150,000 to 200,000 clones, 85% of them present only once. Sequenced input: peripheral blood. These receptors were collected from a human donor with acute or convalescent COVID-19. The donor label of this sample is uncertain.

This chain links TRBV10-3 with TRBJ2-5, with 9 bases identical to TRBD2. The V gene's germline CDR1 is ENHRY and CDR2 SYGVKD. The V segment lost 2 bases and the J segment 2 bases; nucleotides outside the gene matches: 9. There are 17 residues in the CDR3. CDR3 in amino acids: CAISESSGGVIQETQYF. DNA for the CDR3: TGTGCCATCAGTGAGAGTAGCGGGGGCGTCATTCAAGAGACCCAGTACTTC.

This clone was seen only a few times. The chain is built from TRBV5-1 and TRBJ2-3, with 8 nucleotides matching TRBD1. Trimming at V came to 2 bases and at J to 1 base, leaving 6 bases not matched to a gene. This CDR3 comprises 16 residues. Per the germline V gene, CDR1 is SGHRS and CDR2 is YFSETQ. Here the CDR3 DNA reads TGCGCCAGCAGCTTTGGGCCGGGACAGGGCACAGATACGCAGTATTTT. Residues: CASSFGPGQGTDTQYF. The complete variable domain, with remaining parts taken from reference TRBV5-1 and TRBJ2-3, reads KAGVTQTPRYLIKTRGQQVTLSCSPISGHRSVSWYQQTPGQGLQFLFEYFSETQRNKGNFPGRFSGRQFSNSRSEMNVSTLELGDSALYLCASSFGPGQGTDTQYFGPGTRLTVL.

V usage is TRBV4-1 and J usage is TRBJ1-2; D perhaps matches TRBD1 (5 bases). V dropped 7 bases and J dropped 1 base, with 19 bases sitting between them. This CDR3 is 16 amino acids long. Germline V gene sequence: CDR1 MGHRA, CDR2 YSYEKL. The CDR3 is CASTQTETARNYGYTF. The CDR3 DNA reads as TGCGCCAGCACCCAGACAGAAACGGCGCGTAACTATGGCTACACCTTC.

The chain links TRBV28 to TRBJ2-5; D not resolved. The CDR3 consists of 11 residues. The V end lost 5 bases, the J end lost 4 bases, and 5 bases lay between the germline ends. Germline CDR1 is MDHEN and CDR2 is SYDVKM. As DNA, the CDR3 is TGTGCCAGCAGTAGACTAGAGACCCAGTACTTC. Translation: CASSRLETQYF. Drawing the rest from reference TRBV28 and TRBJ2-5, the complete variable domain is DVKVTQSSRYLVKRTGEKVFLECVQDMDHENMFWYRQDPGLGLRLIYFSYDVKMKEKGDIPEGYSVSREKKERFSLILESASTNQTSMYLCASSRLETQYFGPGTRLLVL.

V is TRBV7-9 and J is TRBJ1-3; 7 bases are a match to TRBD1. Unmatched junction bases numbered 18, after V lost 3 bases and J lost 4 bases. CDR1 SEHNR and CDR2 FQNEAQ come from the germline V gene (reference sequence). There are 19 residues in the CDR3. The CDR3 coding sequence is TGTGCCAGCAGCTTCCGGGACAGAGGTCCGGAAAGGAAAGGAAACACCATATATTTT. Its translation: CASSFRDRGPERKGNTIYF.

The CDR3 reads CASSLPLGGNSPLHF. The CDR3 nucleotides are TGTGCCAGCAGCTTACCTTTAGGGGGCAATTCACCCCTCCACTTT. The V call is TRBV7-9, the J call TRBJ1-6, with 7 nucleotides matching TRBD1. Germline V CDR1 and CDR2: SEHNR, FQNEAQ (reference sequence). V was pared by 2 bases and J by 7 bases, with 5 bases of the junction left unmatched. This CDR3 is 15 amino acids long.

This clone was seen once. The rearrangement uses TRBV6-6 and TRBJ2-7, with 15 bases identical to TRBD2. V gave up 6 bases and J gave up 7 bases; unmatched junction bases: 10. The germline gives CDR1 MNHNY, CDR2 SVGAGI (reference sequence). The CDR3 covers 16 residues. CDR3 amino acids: CASRYRTSGGAREQYF. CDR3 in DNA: TGTGCCAGCAGATACCGGACTAGCGGGGGGGCTCGAGAGCAGTACTTC.

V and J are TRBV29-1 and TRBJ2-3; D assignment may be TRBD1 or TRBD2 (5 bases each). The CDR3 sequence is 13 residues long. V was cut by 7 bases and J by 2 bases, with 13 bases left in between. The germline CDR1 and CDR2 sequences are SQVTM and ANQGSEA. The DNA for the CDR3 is TGCAGCGCGAGGGGAACAGCCACAGATACGCAGTATTTT. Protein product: CSARGTATDTQYF.

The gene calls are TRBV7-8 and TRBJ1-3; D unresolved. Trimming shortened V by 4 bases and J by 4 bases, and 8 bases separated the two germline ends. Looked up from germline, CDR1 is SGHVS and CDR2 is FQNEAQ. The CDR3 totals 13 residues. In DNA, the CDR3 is TGTGCCAGCAGCTCTACCTCCGGAAACACCATATATTTT. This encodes CASSSTSGNTIYF.

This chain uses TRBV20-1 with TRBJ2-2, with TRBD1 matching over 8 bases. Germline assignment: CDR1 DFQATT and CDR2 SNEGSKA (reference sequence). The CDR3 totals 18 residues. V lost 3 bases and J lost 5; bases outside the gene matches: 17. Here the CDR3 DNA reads TGCAGTGCTAGTGGGGGAATGCGGCAGGGGGCAGGAACCGGGGAGCTGTTTTTT. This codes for CSASGGMRQGAGTGELFF.

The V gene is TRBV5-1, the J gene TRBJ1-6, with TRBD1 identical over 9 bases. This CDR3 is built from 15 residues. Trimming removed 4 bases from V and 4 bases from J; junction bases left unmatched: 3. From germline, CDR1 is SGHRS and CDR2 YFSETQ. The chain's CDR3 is CASSRGQGYNSPLHF. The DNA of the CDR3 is TGCGCCAGCAGCCGGGGACAGGGTTATAATTCACCCCTCCACTTT.

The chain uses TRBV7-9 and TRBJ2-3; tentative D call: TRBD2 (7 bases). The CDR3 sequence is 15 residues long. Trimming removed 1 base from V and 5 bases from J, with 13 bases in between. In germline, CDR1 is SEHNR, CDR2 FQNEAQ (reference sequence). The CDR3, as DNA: TGTGCCAGCAGCTTAGTGGCGGGGGCCGGAGATACGCAGTATTTT. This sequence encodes CASSLVAGAGDTQYF.

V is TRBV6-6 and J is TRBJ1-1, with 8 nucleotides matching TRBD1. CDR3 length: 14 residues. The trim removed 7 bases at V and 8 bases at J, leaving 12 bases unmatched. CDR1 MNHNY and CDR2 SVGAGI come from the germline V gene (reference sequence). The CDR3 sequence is CASKNPTGVGEAFF. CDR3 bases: TGTGCCAGCAAAAACCCGACAGGGGTCGGGGAAGCTTTCTTT.

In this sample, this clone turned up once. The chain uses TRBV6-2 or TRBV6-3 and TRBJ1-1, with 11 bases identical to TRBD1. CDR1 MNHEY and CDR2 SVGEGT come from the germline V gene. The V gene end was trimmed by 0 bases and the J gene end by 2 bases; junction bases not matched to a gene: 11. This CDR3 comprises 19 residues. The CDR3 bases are TGTGCCAGCAGTTACTCACCGGGACAGGGGGGAATTAAAAACACTGAAGCTTTCTTT. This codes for CASSYSPGQGGIKNTEAFF.

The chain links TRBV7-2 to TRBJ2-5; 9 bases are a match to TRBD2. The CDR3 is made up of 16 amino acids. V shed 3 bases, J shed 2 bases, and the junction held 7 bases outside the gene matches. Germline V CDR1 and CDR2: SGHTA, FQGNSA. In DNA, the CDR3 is TGTGCCAGCAGCTTTGGTAGCGGGGGCTTACAAGAGACCCAGTACTTC. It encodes CASSFGSGGLQETQYF.

CDR3 in amino acids: CASSVDPGLNTEAFF. For the CDR3, the DNA is TGCGCCAGCAGTGTTGATCCAGGGTTGAACACTGAAGCTTTCTTT. V gene TRBV10-1 combines with J gene TRBJ1-1; a possible D gene is TRBD1 (5 bases). Germline CDR1 WNHNN, CDR2 SYGVQD (reference sequence). CDR3 size: 15 residues. V lost 4 bases and J lost 0, with 12 bases in between.

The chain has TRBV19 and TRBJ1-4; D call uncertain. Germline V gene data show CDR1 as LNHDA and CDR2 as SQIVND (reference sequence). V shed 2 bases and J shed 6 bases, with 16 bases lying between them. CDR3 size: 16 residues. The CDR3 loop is CASSIRIRHADEKLFF. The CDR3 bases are TGTGCCAGTAGTATAAGGATCAGACACGCCGATGAAAAACTGTTTTTT. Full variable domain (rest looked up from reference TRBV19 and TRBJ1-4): DGGITQSPKYLFRKEGQNVTLSCEQNLNHDAMYWYRQDPGQGLRLIYYSQIVNDFQKGDIAEGYSVSREKKESFPLTVTSAQKNPTAFYLCASSIRIRHADEKLFFGSGTQLSVL.

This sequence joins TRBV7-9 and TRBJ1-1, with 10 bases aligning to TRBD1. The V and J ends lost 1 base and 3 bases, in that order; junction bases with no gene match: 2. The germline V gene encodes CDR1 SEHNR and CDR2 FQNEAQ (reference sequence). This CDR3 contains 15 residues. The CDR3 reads CASSLVDRGYTEAFF. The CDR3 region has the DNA TGTGCCAGCAGCTTAGTGGACAGGGGGTACACTGAAGCTTTCTTT.

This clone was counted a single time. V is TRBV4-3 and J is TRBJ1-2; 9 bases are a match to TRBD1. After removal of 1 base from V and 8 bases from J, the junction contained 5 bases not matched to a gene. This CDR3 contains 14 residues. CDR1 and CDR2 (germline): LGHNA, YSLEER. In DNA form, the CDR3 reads TGCGCCAGCAGCCAAGCGTGGACAGGGGAAGGCTACACCTTC. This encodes CASSQAWTGEGYTF.

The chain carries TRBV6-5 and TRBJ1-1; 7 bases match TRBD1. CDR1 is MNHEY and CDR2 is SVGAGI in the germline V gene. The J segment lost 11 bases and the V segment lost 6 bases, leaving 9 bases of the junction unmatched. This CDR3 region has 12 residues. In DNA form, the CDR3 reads TGTGCCAGCAGCTCGGGACAGATAGAGGCTTTCTTT. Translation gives CASSSGQIEAFF.

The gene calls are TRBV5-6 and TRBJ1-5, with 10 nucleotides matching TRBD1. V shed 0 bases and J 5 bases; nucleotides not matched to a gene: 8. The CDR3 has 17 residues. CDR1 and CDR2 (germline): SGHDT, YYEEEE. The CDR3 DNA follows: TGTGCCAGCAGCTTGGGGCCCCCGGGACAGGGGTATCAGCCCCAGCATTTT. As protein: CASSLGPPGQGYQPQHF.

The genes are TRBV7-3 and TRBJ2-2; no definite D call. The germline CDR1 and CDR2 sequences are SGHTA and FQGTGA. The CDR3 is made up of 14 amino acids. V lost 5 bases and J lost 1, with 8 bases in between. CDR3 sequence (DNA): TGTGCCAGCAGCCAAGACTGGAACACCGGGGAGCTGTTTTTT. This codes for CASSQDWNTGELFF.

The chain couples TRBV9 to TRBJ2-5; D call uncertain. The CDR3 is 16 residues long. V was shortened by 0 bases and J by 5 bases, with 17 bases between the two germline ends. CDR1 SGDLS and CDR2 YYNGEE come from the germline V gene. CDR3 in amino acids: CASSVESGFPRETQYF. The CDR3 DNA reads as TGTGCCAGCAGCGTAGAGTCTGGTTTTCCTCGGGAGACCCAGTACTTC.

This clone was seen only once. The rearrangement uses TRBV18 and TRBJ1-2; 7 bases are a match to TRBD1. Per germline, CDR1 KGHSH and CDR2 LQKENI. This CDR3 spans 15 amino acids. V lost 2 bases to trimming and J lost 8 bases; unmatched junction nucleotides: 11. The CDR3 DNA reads TGTGCCAGCTCACCAGGCAGGGGGTCCCCGCTCGGCTACACCTTC. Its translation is CASSPGRGSPLGYTF.

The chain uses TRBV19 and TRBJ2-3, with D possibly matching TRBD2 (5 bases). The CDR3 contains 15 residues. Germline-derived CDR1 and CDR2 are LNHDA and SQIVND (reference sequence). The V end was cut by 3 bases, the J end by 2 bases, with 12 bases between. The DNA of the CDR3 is TGTGCCAGTAGTATCCTGCCGGGATCCACAGATACGCAGTATTTT. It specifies CASSILPGSTDTQYF.

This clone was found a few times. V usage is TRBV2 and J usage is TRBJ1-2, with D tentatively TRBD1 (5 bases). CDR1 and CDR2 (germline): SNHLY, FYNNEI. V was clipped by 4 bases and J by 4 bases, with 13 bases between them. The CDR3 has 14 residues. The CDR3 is CASSVGGGIYGYTF. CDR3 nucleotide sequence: TGTGCCAGCAGTGTGGGGGGAGGAATCTATGGCTACACCTTC.

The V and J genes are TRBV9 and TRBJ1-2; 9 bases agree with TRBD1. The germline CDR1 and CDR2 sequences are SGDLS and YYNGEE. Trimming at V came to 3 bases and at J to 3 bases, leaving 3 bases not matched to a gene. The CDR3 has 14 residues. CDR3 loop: CASSGDRGDYGYTF. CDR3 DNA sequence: TGTGCCAGCAGCGGTGACAGGGGGGACTATGGCTACACCTTC.

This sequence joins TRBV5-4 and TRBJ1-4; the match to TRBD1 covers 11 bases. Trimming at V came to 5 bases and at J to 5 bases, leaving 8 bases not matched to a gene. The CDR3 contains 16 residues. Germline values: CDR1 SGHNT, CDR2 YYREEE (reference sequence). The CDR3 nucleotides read TGTGCCAGCAGGCCGGGACAGGGGGACATGAATGAAAAACTGTTTTTT. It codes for CASRPGQGDMNEKLFF.